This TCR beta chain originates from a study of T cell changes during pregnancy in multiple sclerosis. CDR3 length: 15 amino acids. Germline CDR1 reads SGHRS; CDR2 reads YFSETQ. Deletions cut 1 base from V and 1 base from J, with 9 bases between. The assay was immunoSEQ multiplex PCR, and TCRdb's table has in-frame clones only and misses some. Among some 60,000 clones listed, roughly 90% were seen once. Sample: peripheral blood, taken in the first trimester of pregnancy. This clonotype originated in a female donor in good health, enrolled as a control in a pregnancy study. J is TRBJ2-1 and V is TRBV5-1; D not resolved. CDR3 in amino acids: CASSLSRPSYNEQFF. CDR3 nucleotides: TGCGCCAGCAGCTTGTCGAGGCCTTCCTACAATGAGCAGTTCTTC.